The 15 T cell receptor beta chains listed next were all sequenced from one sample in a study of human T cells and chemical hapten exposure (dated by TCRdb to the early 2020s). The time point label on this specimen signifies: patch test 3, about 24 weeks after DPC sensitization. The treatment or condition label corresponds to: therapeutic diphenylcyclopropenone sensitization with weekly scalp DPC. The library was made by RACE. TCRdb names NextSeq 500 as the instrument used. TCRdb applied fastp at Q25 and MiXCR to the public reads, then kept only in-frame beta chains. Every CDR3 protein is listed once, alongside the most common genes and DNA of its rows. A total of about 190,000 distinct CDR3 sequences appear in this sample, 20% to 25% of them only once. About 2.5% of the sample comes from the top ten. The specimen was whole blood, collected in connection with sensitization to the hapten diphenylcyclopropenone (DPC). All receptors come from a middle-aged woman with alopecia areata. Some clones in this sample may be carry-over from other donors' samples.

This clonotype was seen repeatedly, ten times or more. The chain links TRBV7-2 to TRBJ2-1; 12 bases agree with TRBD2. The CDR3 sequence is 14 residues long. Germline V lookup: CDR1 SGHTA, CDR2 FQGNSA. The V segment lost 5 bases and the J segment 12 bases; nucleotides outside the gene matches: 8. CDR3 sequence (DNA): TGTGCCAGCAGCACTAGCGGGAGGAGTCTGGGGCAGTTCTTC. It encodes CASSTSGRSLGQFF. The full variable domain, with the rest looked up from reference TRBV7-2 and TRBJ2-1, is GAGVSQSPSNKVTEKGKDVELRCDPISGHTALYWYRQSLGQGLEFLIYFQGNSAPDKSGLPSDRFSAERTGGSVSTLTIQRTQQEDSAVYLCASSTSGRSLGQFFGPGTRLTVL.

The DNA of the CDR3 is TGCGCCAGCAGCCCTCTAGCGGGAGTACACAATGAGCAGTTCTTC. As protein: CASSPLAGVHNEQFF. The V gene is TRBV5-1, the J gene TRBJ2-1; the match to TRBD2 covers 10 bases. The CDR3 is 15 amino acids. Per the germline V gene, CDR1 is SGHRS and CDR2 is YFSETQ. J was trimmed by 5 bases and V by 4 bases; bases with no gene match: 6.

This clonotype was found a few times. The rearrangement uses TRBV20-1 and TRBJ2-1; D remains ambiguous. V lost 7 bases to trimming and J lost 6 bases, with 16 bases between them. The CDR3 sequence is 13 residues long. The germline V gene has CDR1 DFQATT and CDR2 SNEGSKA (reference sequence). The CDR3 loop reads CSVADQLGNEQFF. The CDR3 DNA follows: TGCAGTGTTGCGGACCAACTCGGCAATGAGCAGTTCTTC.

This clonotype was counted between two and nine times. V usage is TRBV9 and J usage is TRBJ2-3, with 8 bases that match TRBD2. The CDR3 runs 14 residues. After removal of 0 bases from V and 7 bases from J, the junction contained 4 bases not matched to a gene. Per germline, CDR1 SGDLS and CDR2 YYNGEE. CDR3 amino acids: CASSVAAGANTQYF. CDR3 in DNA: TGTGCCAGCAGCGTAGCAGCGGGAGCAAATACGCAGTATTTT.

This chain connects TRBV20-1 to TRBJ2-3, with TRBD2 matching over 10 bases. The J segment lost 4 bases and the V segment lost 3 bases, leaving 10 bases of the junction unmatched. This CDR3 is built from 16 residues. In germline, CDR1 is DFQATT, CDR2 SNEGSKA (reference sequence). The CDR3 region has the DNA TGCAGTGCTAGTAAGACTAGCGGGTCTTTCTCAGATACGCAGTATTTT. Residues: CSASKTSGSFSDTQYF.

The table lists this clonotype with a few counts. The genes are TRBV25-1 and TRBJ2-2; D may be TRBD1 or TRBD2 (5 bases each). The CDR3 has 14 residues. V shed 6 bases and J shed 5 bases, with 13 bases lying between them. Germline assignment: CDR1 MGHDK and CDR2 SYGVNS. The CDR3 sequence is CASRWGFETGELFF. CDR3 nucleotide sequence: TGTGCCAGCAGATGGGGGTTCGAGACCGGGGAGCTGTTTTTT. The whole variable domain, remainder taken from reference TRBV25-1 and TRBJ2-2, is EADIYQTPRYLVIGTGKKITLECSQTMGHDKMYWYQQDPGMELHLIHYSYGVNSTEKGDLSSESTVSRIRTEHFPLTLESARPSHTSQYLCASRWGFETGELFFGEGSRLTVL.

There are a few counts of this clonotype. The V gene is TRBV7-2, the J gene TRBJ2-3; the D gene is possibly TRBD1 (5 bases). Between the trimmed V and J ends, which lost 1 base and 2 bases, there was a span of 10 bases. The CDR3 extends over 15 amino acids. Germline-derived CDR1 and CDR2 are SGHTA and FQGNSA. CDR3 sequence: CASSLVGAATDTQYF. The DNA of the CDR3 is TGTGCCAGCAGCTTAGTTGGGGCAGCCACAGATACGCAGTATTTT.

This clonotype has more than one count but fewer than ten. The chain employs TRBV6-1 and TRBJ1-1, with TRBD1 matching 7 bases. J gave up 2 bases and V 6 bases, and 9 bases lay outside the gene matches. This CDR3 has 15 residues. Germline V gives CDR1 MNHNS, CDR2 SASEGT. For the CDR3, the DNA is TGTGCCAGCAGGGTTACCGGGACAGCAAACACTGAAGCTTTCTTT. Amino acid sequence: CASRVTGTANTEAFF.

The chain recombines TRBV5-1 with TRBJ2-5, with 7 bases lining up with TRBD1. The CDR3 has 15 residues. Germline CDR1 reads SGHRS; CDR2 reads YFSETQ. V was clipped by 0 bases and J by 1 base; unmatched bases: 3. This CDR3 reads CASSLVGQTQETQYF. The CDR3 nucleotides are TGCGCCAGCAGCTTGGTGGGACAGACCCAAGAGACCCAGTACTTC.

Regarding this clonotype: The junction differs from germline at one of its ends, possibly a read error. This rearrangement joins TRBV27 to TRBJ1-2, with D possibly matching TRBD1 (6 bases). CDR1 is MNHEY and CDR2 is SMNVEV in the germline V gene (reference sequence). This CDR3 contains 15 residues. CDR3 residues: CASTLLGGANYGYTF. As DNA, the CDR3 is TGTGCCAGCACCCTTCTGGGGGGGGCTAATTATGGCTACACCTTC.

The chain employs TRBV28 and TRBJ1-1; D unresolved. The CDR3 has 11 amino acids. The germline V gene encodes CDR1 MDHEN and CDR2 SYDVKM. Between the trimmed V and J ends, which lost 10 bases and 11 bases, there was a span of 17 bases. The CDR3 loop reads CATNQGADAFF. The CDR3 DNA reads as TGTGCCACCAACCAAGGAGCAGACGCTTTCTTT.

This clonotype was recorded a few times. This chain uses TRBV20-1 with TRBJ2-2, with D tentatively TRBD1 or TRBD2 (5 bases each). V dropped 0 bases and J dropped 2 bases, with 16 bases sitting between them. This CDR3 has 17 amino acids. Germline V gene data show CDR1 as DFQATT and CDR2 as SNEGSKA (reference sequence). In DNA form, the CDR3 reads TGCAGTGCTAGAGACGTAAAGAGGGGTGCCAACACCGGGGAGCTGTTTTTT. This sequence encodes CSARDVKRGANTGELFF.

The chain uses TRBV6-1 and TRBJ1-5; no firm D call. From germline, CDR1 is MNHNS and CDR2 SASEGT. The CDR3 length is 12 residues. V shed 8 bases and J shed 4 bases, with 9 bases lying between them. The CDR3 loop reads CASHHQNQPQHF. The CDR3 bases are TGTGCCAGCCACCACCAAAATCAGCCCCAGCATTTT.

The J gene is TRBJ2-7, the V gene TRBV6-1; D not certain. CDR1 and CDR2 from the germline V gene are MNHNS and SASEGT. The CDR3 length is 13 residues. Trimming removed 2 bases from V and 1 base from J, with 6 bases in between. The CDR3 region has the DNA TGTGCCAGCAGTGAACATCTTTCCTACGAGCAGTACTTC. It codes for CASSEHLSYEQYF.

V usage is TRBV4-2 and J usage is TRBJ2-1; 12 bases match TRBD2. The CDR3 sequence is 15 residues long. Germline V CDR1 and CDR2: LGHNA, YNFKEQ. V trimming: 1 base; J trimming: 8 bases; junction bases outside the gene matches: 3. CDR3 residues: CASSQGLAGADEQFF. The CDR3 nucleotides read TGTGCCAGCAGCCAAGGACTAGCGGGAGCGGATGAGCAGTTCTTC.